The source of this TCR beta chain is a study of T-cell reconstitution after alpha-beta-depleted transplantation in children. V dropped 3 bases and J dropped 4; count of bases not matched to a gene: 11. There are 16 residues in the CDR3. Germline values: CDR1 MNHEY, CDR2 SMNVEV (reference sequence). Unique molecular identifiers were incorporated when the TCRbeta library was constructed. Via MiXCR, TCRdb re-called the PCR reads, giving one row per CDR3 protein. The sample comprises just over 950,000 distinct CDR3 sequences, about 29% of which are singletons, and over 25% rests with the top ten. Sequencing used PBMCs, mostly from graft donor cells, obtained 360 days after TCRalphabeta/CD19-depleted stem cell transplant. This TCR was recovered from a boy under two years old who had a stem cell transplant for SCID, so the T cells may come from the graft donor. The rearrangement uses TRBV27 and TRBJ2-7; 8 bases are shared with TRBD1. This CDR3 reads CASSFWRQGIVYEQYF. The CDR3 DNA is TGTGCCAGCAGTTTCTGGAGACAGGGGATCGTGTACGAGCAGTACTTC.